These 3 T cell receptor beta chains were sequenced from one sample in a study of blood T cell repertoires in COVID-19. The data were produced by immunoSEQ multiplex PCR, yet TCRdb's version contains in-frame clones alone and is incomplete. The sample holds about 440,000 clones, less than 95% seen once. Sequencing was done on a sample of PBMCs or T cells enriched from blood (not recorded which). The receptors shown here come from a man younger than 35 who had recovered from COVID-19.

The chain carries TRBV29-1 and TRBJ2-1, with D uncertain. The CDR3 runs to 11 residues. V dropped 0 bases and J dropped 10 bases, with 7 bases sitting between them. Germline V lookup: CDR1 SQVTM, CDR2 ANQGSEA. The CDR3, as DNA: TGCAGCGTTGAAGATCCCGGGGAGCAGTTCTTC. This encodes CSVEDPGEQFF.

The chain recombines TRBV5-1 with TRBJ1-4; D not resolved. The CDR3 has 13 amino acids. The germline V gene has CDR1 SGHRS and CDR2 YFSETQ. V shed 1 base and J shed 8 bases, with 9 bases lying between them. The CDR3 loop is CASSLQSGEKLFF. CDR3 nucleotide sequence: TGCGCCAGCAGCTTGCAGTCGGGAGAAAAACTGTTTTTT.

The chain is built from TRBV27 and TRBJ2-7; the match to TRBD1 covers 8 bases. This CDR3 region has 15 residues. Germline V gene sequence: CDR1 MNHEY, CDR2 SMNVEV (reference sequence). V dropped 5 bases and J dropped 3; count of bases not matched to a gene: 9. The CDR3 sequence: CASSGTGKLNYEQYF. Here the CDR3 DNA reads TGTGCCAGCAGTGGGACAGGAAAACTCAACTACGAGCAGTACTTC.